The rows below give T cell receptor beta chains drawn from one sample of a study of neoadjuvant anti-PD-1 for oral cavity cancer. Data came from immunoSEQ multiplex PCR; TCRdb stores just in-frame clones and leaves some out. The table includes tens of thousands of clones, more than 75% detected once. The sample here was PBMCs, taken after nivolumab (anti-PD-1) treatment. These receptors were collected from a person aged 35-79 years with oral cavity squamous cell carcinoma. The CDR3 runs from the conserved cysteine through the conserved F or W.

j_call v_call cdr3_aa
TRBJ2-2 TRBV27 CASNSALGSRGTGELFF
TRBJ2-3 TRBV7-9 CASSSPPGLVTDTQYF
TRBJ1-1 TRBV15 CATSRGVTERAFF
TRBJ2-3 TRBV5-1 CASSFSSTDTQYF
TRBJ2-3 TRBV6-5 CASSSLTSASTDTQYF
TRBJ2-7 TRBV11-2 CASSLGFANYEQYF
TRBJ1-2 TRBV7-8 CASSSGNYGYTF
TRBJ2-1 TRBV30 CAWSVGSYNEQFF
TRBJ2-3 TRBV2 CAKGQETDTQYF
TRBJ1-2 TRBV6-5 CASRETGRYYGYTF
TRBJ2-7 TRBV6-5 CASTWGLAGDEQYF
TRBJ2-5 TRBV19 CASSPRTGGGETQYF
TRBJ2-7 TRBV19 CASMQGPNYEQYF
TRBJ2-1 TRBV7-8 CASSTGLGEQFF
TRBJ1-1 TRBV5-1 CASSLVLSGVNTEAFF
TRBJ1-1 TRBV5-6 CASSLAGQGWTEAFF
TRBJ1-3 TRBV5-1 CASSLGSGNTIYF
TRBJ2-1 TRBV9 CASSVVGGEYNEQFF
TRBJ1-4 TRBV29-1 CSAAKAGNEKLFF
TRBJ2-1 TRBV5-1 CASSLASDYNEQFF
TRBJ1-3 TRBV5-1 CASSLGQGDTIYF
TRBJ2-7 TRBV29-1 CSVAFGGRGEQYF
TRBJ2-5 TRBV6-1 CASSRDHQETQYF
TRBJ1-5 TRBV7-9 CASSGGTDLYSNQPQHF
TRBJ2-3 TRBV5-1 CASSAQDIPQYF
TRBJ1-5 TRBV19 CASSTTGGRGNQPQHF
TRBJ2-7 TRBV28 CASSLGWGDGFYEQYF
TRBJ2-1 TRBV30 CAWSPRTSGGNEQFF
TRBJ1-2 TRBV6-1 CASSDLVSGEGFYGYTF
TRBJ2-5 TRBV5-1 CASSLMSASPETQYF
TRBJ1-1 TRBV14 CASSRQGFEAFF
TRBJ2-1 TRBV7-9 CASSSRLVDEQFF
TRBJ1-4 TRBV7-8 CASSATDRKELFF
TRBJ2-7 TRBV25-1 CASSAGGTGGSYEQYF
TRBJ1-4 TRBV29-1 CSVSGTGHEKLFF
TRBJ1-2 TRBV30 CAWSADRGEIYGYTF
TRBJ2-1 TRBV11-2 CASSLDAGDEQFF
TRBJ2-3 TRBV2 CASRARTSGSTDTQYF
TRBJ2-2 TRBV7-7 CASSLTMGEAGELFF
TRBJ1-1 TRBV7-3 CASSLRGLMNTEAFF
TRBJ2-1 TRBV30 CAWSPGGMGYEQFF
TRBJ1-5 TRBV7-2 CASSFGESNQPQHF
TRBJ2-1 TRBV9 CASSAQLGALNEQFF
TRBJ2-7 TRBV5-1 CASSIAGLGYEQYF
TRBJ2-3 TRBV11-3 CASSLGGLTDTQYF
TRBJ2-1 TRBV19 CASGRLAGFSYNEQFF
TRBJ2-7 TRBV19 CASNRGQGYEQYF